This entry lists 3 T cell receptor beta chains sequenced from one sample in a study of blood T cell repertoires in COVID-19 (dated by TCRdb to the early 2020s). Library preparation used the immunoSEQ multiplex PCR assay. Sourced from immuneACCESS, this table was stored by TCRdb with only in-frame sequences that have V and J called. A share of the clones is absent; for the studies checked, an unresolved V gene accounts for under half, and the remainder has no known explanation. This sample comprises nearly 400,000 clones, over 85% of them detected only once. 1.7% of the sample belongs to the ten largest clones. The sequencing input was PBMCs or T cells enriched from blood (not recorded which). Source of these receptors: a woman under 40 who had recovered from COVID-19.

Written as DNA, the CDR3 is TGTGCCAGCTCCCAGGACAGTAATTCACCCCTCCACTTT. The encoded protein is CASSQDSNSPLHF. The chain recombines TRBV18 with TRBJ1-6; possibly TRBD1 for D (6 bases). V was pared by 6 bases and J by 6 bases, with 9 bases between. CDR3 length: 13 amino acids. Germline CDR1 and CDR2: KGHSH and LQKENI.

The chain carries TRBV28 and TRBJ2-4; TRBD1 might be the D (5 bases). Germline V CDR1 and CDR2: MDHEN, SYDVKM. Trimming cost V 8 bases and J 7 bases, with 12 bases left between them. CDR3 size: 12 residues. CDR3: CASGQGRNIQYF. In DNA, the CDR3 is TGTGCCAGCGGCCAGGGTAGGAACATTCAGTACTTC. Full variable domain (remainder filled in from reference TRBV28 and TRBJ2-4): DVKVTQSSRYLVKRTGEKVFLECVQDMDHENMFWYRQDPGLGLRLIYFSYDVKMKEKGDIPEGYSVSREKKERFSLILESASTNQTSMYLCASGQGRNIQYFGAGTRLSVL.

The chain is built from TRBV19 and TRBJ1-5; 7 bases fit TRBD1. The germline V gene encodes CDR1 LNHDA and CDR2 SQIVND (reference sequence). V shed 1 base, J shed 5 bases, and the junction held 5 bases outside the gene matches. This CDR3 is built from 15 residues. This chain's CDR3 is CASSIGQGVHQPQHF. Here the CDR3 DNA reads TGTGCCAGTAGTATAGGGCAGGGGGTCCATCAGCCCCAGCATTTT.